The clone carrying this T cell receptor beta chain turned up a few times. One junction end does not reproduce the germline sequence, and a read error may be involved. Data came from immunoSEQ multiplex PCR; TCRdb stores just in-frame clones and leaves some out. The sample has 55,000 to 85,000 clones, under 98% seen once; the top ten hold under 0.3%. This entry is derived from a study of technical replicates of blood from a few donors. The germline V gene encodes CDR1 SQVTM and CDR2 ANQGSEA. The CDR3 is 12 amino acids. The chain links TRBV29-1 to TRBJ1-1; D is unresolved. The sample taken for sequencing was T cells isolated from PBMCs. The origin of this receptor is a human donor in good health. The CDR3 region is CSVEDNPYEAFF. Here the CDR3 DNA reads TGCAGCGTCGAAGACAATCCCTATGAAGCTTTCTTT.